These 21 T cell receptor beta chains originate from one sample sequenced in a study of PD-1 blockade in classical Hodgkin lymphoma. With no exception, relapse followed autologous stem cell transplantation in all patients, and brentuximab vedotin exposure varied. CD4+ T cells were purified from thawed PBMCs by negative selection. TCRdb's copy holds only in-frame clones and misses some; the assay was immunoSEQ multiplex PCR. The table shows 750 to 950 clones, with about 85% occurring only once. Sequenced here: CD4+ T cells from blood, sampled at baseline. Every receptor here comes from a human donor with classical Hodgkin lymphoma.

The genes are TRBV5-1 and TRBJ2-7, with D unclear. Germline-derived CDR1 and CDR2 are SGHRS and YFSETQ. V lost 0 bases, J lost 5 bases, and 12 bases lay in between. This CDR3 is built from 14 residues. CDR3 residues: CASSLVPGSHEQYF. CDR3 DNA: TGCGCCAGCAGCTTGGTGCCGGGCAGCCACGAGCAGTACTTC.

The CDR3 reads CASSYSTGEGYTF. In DNA form, the CDR3 reads TGTGCCAGCAGTTACTCAACCGGGGAAGGCTACACCTTC. This chain links TRBV6-6 with TRBJ1-2; D uncertain. V gave up 0 bases and J gave up 8 bases, with 10 bases separating them. CDR3 length: 13 residues. Germline CDR1 MNHNY, CDR2 SVGAGI (reference sequence).

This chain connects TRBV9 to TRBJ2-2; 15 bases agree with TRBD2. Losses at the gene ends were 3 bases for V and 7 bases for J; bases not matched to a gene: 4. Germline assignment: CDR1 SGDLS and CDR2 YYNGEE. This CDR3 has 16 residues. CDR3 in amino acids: CASSGGTSGGYGELFF. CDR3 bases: TGTGCCAGCAGCGGTGGGACTAGCGGGGGGTACGGGGAGCTGTTTTTT.

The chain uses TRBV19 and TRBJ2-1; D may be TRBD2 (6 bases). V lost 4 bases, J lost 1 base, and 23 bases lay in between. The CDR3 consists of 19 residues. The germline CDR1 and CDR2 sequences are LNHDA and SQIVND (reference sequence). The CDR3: CASSRGTFRELHSYNEQFF. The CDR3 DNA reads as TGTGCCAGTAGTAGGGGTACCTTTCGGGAGCTCCATTCCTACAATGAGCAGTTCTTC.

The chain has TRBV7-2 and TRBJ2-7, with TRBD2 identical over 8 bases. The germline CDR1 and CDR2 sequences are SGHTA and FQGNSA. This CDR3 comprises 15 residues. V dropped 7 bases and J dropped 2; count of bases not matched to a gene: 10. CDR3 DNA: TGTGCCAGCACCAACGTGGGACTAGGGGCCTACGAGCAGTACTTC. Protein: CASTNVGLGAYEQYF.

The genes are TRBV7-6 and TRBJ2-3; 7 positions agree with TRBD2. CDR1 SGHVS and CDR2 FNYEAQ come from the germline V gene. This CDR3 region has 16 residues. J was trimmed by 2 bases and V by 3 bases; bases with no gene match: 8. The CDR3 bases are TGTGCCAGCAGCTTGAACTTGCGGGGGTTCACAGATACGCAGTATTTT. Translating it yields CASSLNLRGFTDTQYF.

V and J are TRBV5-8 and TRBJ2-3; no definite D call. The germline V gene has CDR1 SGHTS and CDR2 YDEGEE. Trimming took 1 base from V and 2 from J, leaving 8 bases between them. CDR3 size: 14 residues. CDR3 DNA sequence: TGTGCCAGCAGCTTGAGGGCTCCCACAGATACGCAGTATTTT. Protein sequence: CASSLRAPTDTQYF.

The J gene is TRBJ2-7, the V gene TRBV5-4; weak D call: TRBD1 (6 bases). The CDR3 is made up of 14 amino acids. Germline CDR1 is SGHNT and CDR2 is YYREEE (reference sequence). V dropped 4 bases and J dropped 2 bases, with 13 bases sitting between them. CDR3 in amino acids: CASSPSGTTYEQYF. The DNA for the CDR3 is TGTGCCAGCAGCCCGTCAGGGACAACCTACGAGCAGTACTTC. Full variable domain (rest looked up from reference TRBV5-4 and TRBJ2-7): ETGVTQSPTHLIKTRGQQVTLRCSSQSGHNTVSWYQQALGQGPQFIFQYYREEENGRGNFPPRFSGLQFPNYSSELNVNALELDDSALYLCASSPSGTTYEQYFGPGTRLTVT.

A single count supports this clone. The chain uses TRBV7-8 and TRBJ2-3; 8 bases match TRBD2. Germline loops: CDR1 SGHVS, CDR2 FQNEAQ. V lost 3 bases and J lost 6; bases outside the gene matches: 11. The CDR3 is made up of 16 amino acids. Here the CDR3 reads CASSFGASGQGDTQYF. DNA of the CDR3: TGTGCCAGCAGCTTCGGGGCTAGCGGGCAAGGGGATACGCAGTATTTT.

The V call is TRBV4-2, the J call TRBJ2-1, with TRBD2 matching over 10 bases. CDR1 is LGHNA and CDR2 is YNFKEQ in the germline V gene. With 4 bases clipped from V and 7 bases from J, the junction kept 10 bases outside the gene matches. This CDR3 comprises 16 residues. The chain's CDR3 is CASSRLLAGFGNEQFF. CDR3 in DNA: TGTGCCAGCAGCCGCCTACTAGCGGGGTTTGGAAATGAGCAGTTCTTC.

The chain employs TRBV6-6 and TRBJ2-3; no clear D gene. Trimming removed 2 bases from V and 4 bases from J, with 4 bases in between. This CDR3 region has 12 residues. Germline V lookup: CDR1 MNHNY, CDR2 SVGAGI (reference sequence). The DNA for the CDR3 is TGTGCCAGCAGTTACCCCTCAGATACGCAGTATTTT. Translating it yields CASSYPSDTQYF.

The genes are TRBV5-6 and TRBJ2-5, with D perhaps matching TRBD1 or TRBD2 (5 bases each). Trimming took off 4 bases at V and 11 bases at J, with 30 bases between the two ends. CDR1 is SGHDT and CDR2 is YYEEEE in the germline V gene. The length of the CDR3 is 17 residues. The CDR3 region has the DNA TGTGCCAGCAGCCCAAAGGGTTTGGCCGTCCTGTTGGGGGAGCAGTACTTC. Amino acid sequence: CASSPKGLAVLLGEQYF.

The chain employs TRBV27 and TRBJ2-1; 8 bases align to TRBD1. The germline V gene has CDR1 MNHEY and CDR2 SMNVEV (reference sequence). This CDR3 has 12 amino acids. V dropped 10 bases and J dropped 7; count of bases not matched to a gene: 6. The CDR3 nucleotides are TGTGCCACCGGCAGGGGGCATAATGAGCAGTTCTTC. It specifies CATGRGHNEQFF.

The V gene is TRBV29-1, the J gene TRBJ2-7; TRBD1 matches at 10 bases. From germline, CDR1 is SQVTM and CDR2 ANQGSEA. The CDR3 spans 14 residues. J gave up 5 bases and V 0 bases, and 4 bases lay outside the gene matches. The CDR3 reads CSVEDWTGGNEQYF. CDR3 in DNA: TGCAGCGTTGAAGACTGGACAGGGGGTAACGAGCAGTACTTC.

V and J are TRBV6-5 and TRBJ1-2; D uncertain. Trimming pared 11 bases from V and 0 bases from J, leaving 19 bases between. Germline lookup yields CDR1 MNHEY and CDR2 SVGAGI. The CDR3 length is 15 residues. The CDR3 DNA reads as TGTGCCGCAAAAAAGGCGGGGATCTCTAACTATGGCTACACCTTC. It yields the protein CAAKKAGISNYGYTF.

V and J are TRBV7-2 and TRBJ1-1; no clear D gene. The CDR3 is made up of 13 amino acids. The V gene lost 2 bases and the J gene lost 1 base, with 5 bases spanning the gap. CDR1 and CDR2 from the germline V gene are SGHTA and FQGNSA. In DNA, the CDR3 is TGTGCCAGCAGCTTATATCCGAACACTGAAGCTTTCTTT. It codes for CASSLYPNTEAFF.

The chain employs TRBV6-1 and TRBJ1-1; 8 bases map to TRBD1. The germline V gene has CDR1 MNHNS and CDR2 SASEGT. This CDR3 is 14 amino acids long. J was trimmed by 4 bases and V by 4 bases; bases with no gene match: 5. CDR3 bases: TGTGCCAGCAGTGTAACAGGGGGAGGCACTGAAGCTTTCTTT. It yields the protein CASSVTGGGTEAFF.

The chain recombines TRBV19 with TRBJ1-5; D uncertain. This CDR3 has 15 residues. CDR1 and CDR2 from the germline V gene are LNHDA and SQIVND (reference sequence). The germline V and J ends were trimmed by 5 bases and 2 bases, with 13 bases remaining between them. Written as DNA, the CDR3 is TGTGCCAGTAGTCCTCAGGCTGGGGGCAATCAGCCCCAGCATTTT. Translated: CASSPQAGGNQPQHF.

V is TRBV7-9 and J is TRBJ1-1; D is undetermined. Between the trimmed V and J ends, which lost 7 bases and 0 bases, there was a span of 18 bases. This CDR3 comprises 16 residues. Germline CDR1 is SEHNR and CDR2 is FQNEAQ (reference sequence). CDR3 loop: CASTRLSGIMNTEAFF. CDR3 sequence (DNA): TGTGCCAGCACCCGGTTGTCGGGGATCATGAACACTGAAGCTTTCTTT. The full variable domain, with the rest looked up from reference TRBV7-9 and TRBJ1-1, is DTGVSQNPRHKITKRGQNVTFRCDPISEHNRLYWYRQTLGQGPEFLTYFQNEAQLEKSRLLSDRFSAERPKGSFSTLEIQRTEQGDSAMYLCASTRLSGIMNTEAFFGQGTRLTVV.

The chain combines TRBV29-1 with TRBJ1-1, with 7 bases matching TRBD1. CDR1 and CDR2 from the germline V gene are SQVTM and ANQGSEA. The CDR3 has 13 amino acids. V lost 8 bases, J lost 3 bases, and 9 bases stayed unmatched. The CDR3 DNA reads TGCAGCCTACATCGCGACAGGGACACTGAAGCTTTCTTT. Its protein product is CSLHRDRDTEAFF.

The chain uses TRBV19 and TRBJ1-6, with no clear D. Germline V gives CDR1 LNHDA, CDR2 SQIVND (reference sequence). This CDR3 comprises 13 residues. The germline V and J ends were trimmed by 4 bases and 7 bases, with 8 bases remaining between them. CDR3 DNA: TGTGCCAGTAGTAGCGAAGGGAATTCACCCCTCCACTTT. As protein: CASSSEGNSPLHF.